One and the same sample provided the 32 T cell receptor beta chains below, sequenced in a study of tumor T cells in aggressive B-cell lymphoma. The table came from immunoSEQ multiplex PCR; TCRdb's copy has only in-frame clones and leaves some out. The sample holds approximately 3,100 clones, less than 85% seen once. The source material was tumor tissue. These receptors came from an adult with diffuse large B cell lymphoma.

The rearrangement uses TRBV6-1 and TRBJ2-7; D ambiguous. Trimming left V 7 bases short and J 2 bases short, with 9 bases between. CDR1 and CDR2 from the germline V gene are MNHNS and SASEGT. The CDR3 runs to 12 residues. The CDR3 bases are TGTGCCAGCATCCAAAGCACCTACGAGCAGTACTTC. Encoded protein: CASIQSTYEQYF.

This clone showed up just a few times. CDR3 DNA sequence: TGCGCCAGCCGAATCGACAGCTCCTATTCACCCCTCCACTTT. This sequence encodes CASRIDSSYSPLHF. The chain has TRBV5-1 and TRBJ1-6, with TRBD1 as a possible D gene (5 bases). Germline lookup yields CDR1 SGHRS and CDR2 YFSETQ. With 7 bases removed from V and 8 bases from J, the gap between germline ends came to 16 bases. The CDR3 has 14 amino acids.

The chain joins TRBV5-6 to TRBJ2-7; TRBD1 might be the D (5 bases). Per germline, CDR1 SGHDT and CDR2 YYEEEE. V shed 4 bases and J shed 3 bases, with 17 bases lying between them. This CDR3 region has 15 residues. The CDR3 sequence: CASSLPPGKGYEQYF. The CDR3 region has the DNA TGTGCCAGCAGCCTGCCACCAGGGAAGGGCTACGAGCAGTACTTC.

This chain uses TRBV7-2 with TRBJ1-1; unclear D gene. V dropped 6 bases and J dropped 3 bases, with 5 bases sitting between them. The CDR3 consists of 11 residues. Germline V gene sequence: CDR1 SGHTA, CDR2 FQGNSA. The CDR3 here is CASSPYTEAFF. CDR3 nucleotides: TGTGCCAGCAGTCCGTACACTGAAGCTTTCTTT.

The CDR3 coding sequence is TGTGCCAGCAGCCGGGAGCACACAGATACGCAGTATTTT. Translated, it gives CASSREHTDTQYF. The rearrangement joins TRBV7-8 to TRBJ2-3, with a tentative D call TRBD2 (6 bases). Trimming removed 5 bases from V and 2 bases from J, with 8 bases in between. Germline V gene data show CDR1 as SGHVS and CDR2 as FQNEAQ. There are 13 residues in the CDR3.

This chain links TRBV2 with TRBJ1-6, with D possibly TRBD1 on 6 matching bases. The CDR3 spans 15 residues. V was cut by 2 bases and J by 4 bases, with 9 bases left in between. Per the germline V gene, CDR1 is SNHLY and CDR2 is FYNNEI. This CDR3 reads CASSELDSYNSPLHF. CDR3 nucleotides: TGTGCCAGCAGTGAACTGGACAGTTATAATTCACCCCTCCACTTT.

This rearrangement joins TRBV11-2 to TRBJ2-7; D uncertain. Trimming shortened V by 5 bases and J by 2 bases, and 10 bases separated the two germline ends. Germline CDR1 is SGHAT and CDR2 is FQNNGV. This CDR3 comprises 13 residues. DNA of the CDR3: TGTGCCAGCAGCCCCCGGAGCGCCTACGAGCAGTACTTC. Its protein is CASSPRSAYEQYF.

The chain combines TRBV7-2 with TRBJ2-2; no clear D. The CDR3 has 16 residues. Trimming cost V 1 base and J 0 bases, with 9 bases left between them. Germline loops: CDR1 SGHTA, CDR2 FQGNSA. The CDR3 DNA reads TGTGCCAGCAGCTTAGGCCAGATAACGAACACCGGGGAGCTGTTTTTT. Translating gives CASSLGQITNTGELFF.

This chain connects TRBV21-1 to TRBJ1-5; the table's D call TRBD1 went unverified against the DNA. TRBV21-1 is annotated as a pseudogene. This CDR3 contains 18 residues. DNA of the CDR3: TGTGCCAGCAAGGACCGGGACAGGGGGACCGATAGCAATCAGCCCCAGCATTTT. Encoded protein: CASKDRDRGTDSNQPQHF.

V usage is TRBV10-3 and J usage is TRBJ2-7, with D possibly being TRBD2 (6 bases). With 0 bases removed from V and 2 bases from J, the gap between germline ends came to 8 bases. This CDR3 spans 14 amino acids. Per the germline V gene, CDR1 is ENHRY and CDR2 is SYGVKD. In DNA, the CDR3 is TGTGCCATCAGTGAGTCTAGGACTACCTACGAGCAGTACTTC. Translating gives CAISESRTTYEQYF.

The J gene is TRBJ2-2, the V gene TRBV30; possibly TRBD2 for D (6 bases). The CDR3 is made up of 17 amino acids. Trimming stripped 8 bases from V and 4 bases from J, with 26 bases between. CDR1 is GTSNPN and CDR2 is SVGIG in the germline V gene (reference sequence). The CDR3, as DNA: TGTGCCGCACACTGGGGGGATACCGCCCGGGTCACCGGGGAGCTGTTTTTT. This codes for CAAHWGDTARVTGELFF.

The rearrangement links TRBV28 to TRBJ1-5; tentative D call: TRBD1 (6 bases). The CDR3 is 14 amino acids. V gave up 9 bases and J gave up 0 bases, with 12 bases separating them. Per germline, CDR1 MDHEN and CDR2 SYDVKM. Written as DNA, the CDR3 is TGTGCCAGTAGGGGGGGTTATAGCAATCAGCCCCAGCATTTT. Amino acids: CASRGGYSNQPQHF. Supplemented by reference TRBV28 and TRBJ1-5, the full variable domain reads DVKVTQSSRYLVKRTGEKVFLECVQDMDHENMFWYRQDPGLGLRLIYFSYDVKMKEKGDIPEGYSVSREKKERFSLILESASTNQTSMYLCASRGGYSNQPQHFGDGTRLSIL.

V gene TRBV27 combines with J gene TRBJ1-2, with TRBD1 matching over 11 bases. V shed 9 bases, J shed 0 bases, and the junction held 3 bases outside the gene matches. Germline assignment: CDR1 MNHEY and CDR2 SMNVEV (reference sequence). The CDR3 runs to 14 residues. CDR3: CASWGQGANYGYTF. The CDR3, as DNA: TGTGCCAGTTGGGGACAGGGGGCTAACTATGGCTACACCTTC.

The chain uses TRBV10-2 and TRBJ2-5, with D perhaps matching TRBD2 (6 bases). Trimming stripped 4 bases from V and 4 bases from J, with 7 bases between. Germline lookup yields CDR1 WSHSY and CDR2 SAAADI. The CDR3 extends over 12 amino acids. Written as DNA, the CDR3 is TGCGCCAGCAGTGGGGGGGTAGAGACCCAGTACTTC. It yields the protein CASSGGVETQYF.

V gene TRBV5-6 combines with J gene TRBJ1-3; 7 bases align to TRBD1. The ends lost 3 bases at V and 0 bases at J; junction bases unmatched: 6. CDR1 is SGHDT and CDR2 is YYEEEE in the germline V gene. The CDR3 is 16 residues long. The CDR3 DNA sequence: TGTGCCAGCAGCTCATTACAGGGGAGCTCTGGAAACACCATATATTTT. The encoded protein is CASSSLQGSSGNTIYF.

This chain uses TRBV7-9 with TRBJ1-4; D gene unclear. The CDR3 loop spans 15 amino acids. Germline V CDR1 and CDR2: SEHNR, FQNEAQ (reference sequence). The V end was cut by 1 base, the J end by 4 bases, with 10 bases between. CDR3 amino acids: CASSLVVGYNEKLFF. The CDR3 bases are TGTGCCAGCAGCTTAGTGGTCGGTTATAATGAAAAACTGTTTTTT.

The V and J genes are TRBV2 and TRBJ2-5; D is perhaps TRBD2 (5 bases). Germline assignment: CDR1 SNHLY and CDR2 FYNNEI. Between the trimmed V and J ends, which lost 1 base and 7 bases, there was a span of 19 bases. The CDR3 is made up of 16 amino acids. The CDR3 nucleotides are TGTGCCAGCAGTGAAGTCCGGGATGACCTCGCCGGGACCCAGTACTTC. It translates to CASSEVRDDLAGTQYF.

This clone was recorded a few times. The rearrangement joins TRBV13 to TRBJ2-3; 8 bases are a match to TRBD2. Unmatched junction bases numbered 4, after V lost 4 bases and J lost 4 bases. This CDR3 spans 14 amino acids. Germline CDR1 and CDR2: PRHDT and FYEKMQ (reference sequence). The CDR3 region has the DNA TGTGCCAGCAGCTCCGGGGGGGCCGCAGATACGCAGTATTTT. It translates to CASSSGGAADTQYF. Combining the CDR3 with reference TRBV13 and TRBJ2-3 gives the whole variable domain AAGVIQSPRHLIKEKRETATLKCYPIPRHDTVYWYQQGPGQDPQFLISFYEKMQSDKGSIPDRFSAQQFSDYHSELNMSSLELGDSALYFCASSSGGAADTQYFGPGTRLTVL.

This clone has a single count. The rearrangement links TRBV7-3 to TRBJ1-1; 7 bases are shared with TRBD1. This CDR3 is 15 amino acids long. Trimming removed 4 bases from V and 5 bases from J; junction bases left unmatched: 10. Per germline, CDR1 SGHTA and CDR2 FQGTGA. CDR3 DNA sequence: TGTGCCAGCAGCTCCGGGACAGCCGGAGGGACTGAAGCTTTCTTT. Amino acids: CASSSGTAGGTEAFF.

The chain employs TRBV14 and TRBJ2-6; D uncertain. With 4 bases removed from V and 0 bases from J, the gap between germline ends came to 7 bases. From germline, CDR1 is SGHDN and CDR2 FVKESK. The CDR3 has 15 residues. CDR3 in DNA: TGTGCCAGCAGCCTAGCCCCCTCTGGGGCCAACGTCCTGACTTTC. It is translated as CASSLAPSGANVLTF.

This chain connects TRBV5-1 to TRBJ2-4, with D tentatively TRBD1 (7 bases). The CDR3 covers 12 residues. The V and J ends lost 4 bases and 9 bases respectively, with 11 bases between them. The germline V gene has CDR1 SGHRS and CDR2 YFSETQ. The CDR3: CASSNQGGIQYF. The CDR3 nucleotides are TGCGCCAGCAGCAATCAGGGGGGCATTCAGTACTTC. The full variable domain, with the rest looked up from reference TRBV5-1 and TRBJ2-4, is KAGVTQTPRYLIKTRGQQVTLSCSPISGHRSVSWYQQTPGQGLQFLFEYFSETQRNKGNFPGRFSGRQFSNSRSEMNVSTLELGDSALYLCASSNQGGIQYFGAGTRLSVL.

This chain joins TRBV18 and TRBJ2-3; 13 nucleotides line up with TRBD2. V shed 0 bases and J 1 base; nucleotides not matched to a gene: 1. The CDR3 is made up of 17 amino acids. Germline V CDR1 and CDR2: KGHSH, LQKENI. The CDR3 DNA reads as TGTGCCAGCTCACCACCCGGACTAGCGGGGGGCACAGATACGCAGTATTTT. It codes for CASSPPGLAGGTDTQYF.

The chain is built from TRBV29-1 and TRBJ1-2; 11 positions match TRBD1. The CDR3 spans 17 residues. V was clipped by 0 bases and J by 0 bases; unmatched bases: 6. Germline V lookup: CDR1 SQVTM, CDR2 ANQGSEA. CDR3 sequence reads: CSVEEGRTGGPNYGYTF. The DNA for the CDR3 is TGCAGCGTTGAAGAGGGGAGGACAGGGGGCCCTAACTATGGCTACACCTTC.

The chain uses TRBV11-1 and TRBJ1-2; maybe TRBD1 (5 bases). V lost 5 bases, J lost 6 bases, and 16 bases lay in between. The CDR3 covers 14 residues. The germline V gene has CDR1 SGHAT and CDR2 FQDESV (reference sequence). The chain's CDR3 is CASSPRGSSDGYTF. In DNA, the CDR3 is TGTGCCAGCAGCCCTAGGGGATCCTCGGATGGCTACACCTTC.

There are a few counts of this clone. The CDR3 DNA is TGTGCCAGCAGCCCTCTAGCGGTACCCACAGATACGCAGTATTTT. Translating it yields CASSPLAVPTDTQYF. The chain carries TRBV7-3 and TRBJ2-3; 7 nucleotides align to TRBD2. This CDR3 is 15 amino acids long. The germline V gene has CDR1 SGHTA and CDR2 FQGTGA. After removal of 5 bases from V and 2 bases from J, the junction contained 7 bases not matched to a gene.

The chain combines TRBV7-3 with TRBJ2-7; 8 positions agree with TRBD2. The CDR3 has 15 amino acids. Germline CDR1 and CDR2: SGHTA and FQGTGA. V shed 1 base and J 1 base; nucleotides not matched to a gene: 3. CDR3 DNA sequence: TGTGCCAGCAGCTTAATGAGCGGGGGTTCCTACGAGCAGTACTTC. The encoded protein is CASSLMSGGSYEQYF.

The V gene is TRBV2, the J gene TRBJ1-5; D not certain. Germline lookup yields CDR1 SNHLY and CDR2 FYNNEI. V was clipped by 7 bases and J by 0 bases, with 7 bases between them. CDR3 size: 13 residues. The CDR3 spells CASKQNSNQPQHF. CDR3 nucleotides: TGTGCCAGCAAACAGAATAGCAATCAGCCCCAGCATTTT.

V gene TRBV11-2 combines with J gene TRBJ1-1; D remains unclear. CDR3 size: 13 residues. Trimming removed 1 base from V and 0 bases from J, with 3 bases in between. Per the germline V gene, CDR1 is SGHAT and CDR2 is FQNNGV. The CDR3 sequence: CASSLGVNTEAFF. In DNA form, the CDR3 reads TGTGCCAGCAGCTTAGGAGTGAACACTGAAGCTTTCTTT.

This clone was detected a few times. The CDR3 region is CASAAGMNTEAFF. In nucleotides, the CDR3 is TGTGCCAGCGCGGCGGGCATGAACACTGAAGCTTTCTTT. The chain joins TRBV6-5 to TRBJ1-1; no clear D gene. The CDR3 is made up of 13 amino acids. The germline V gene has CDR1 MNHEY and CDR2 SVGAGI. V gave up 8 bases and J gave up 0 bases, with 10 bases separating them.

CDR3 in amino acids: CSVGATGNYGYTF. In DNA, the CDR3 is TGCAGCGTTGGGGCGACGGGGAACTATGGCTACACCTTC. The rearrangement uses TRBV29-1 and TRBJ1-2; D gene ambiguous. Trimming removed 4 bases from V and 2 bases from J, with 11 bases in between. The CDR3 consists of 13 residues. CDR1 is SQVTM and CDR2 is ANQGSEA in the germline V gene.

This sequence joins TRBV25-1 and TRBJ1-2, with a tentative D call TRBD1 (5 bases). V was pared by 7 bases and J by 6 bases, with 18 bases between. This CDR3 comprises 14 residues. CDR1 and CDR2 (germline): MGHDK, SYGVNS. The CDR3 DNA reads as TGTGCCAGCACTCCAGCGGGGGAGTTTAATGGCTACACCTTC. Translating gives CASTPAGEFNGYTF.

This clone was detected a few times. The CDR3: CASSVGGQAYEQYF. The CDR3 DNA sequence: TGTGCCAGCAGCGTAGGAGGACAGGCCTACGAGCAGTACTTC. This rearrangement joins TRBV9 to TRBJ2-7, with TRBD1 matching 7 bases. The CDR3 has 14 amino acids. The V and J ends lost 0 bases and 2 bases, in that order; junction bases with no gene match: 2. Per germline, CDR1 SGDLS and CDR2 YYNGEE.